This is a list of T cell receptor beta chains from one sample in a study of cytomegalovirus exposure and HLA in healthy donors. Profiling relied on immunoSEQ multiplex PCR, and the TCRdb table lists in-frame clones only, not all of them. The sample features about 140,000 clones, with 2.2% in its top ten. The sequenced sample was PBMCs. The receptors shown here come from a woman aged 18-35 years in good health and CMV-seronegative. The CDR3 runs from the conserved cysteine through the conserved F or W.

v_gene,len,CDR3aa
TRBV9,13,CASSVEANTEAFF
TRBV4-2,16,CASSPEVGQTGSPLHF
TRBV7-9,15,CASSLEGATNEKLFF
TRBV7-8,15,CASSLDGGSDYGYTF
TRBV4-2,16,CASSQDTGGTTDTQYF
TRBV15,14,CATSRDGTGAEAFF
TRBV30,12,CAWSIGGNIQYF
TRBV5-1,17,CASSYRGLAGSSYEQYF
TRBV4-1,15,CASSPRGYSGNTIYF
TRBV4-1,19,CASSQDMGIWGGTNEKLFF
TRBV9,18,CASSTAGGALSPSGGYTF
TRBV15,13,CATSRGSKLEQYF
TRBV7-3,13,CASSPGLEGEAFF
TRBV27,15,CASSSSPAGYNEQFF
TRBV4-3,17,CASSQGTPDRALDGYTF
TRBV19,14,CASSTRQGNTEAFF
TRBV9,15,CASSVAGVSNEKLFF
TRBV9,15,CASSDPRIGTGELFF
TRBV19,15,CASSTLAEDTDTQYF
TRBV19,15,CASSQTGDHTDTQYF
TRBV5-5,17,CASSLAGPARSGNTIYF
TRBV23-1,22,CASSQSSDRGQEDDSSYNEQFF
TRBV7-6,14,CASSPMDRDQPQHF
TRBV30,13,CAWSMGEFETQYF
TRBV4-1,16,CASSQDVAGGNYEQYF
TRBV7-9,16,CASSSNFAATNEKLFF
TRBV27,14,CASSLTGGNYGYTF
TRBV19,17,CASSLSLTGGASGTQYF
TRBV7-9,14,CASSSPQAIHEQYF
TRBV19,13,CASSPGQSNEQFF
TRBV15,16,CATSRVRTDKYYEQYF
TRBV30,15,CAWSALTSGKETQYF
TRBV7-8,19,CASNEAPGAGSTERYGYTF
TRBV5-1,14,CASSLGLADYEQYF
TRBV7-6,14,CASSLGSRDSPLHF
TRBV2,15,CASSEGTSGSHEQYF
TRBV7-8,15,CASSLSVVTNTEAFF
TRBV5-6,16,CASSEPGTSGYNEQFF
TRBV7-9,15,CASAPSRRRLHEQFF
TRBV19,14,CASSISGRGTEAFF
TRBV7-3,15,CASSLTLGGPTEAFF
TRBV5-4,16,CASSPTSGKGTGELFF
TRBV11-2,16,CASSLDFYWSTDTQYF
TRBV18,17,CASSRTGERTNGNTIYF
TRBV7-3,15,CASSLNAGDTGELFF
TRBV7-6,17,CASSLVGNPGRGTEAFF
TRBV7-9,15,CASSLGQGYNSPLHF
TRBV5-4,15,CASTPFVDRGTEAFF
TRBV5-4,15,CASSLGLAGTNEQFF
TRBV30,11,CAWSVGGELFF
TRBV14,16,CASSHRQGVYNEKLFF
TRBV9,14,CASSVDRGDRGYTF
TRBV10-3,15,CAISNRDRDNYGYTF
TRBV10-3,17,CAISESTGTGHFYGYTF